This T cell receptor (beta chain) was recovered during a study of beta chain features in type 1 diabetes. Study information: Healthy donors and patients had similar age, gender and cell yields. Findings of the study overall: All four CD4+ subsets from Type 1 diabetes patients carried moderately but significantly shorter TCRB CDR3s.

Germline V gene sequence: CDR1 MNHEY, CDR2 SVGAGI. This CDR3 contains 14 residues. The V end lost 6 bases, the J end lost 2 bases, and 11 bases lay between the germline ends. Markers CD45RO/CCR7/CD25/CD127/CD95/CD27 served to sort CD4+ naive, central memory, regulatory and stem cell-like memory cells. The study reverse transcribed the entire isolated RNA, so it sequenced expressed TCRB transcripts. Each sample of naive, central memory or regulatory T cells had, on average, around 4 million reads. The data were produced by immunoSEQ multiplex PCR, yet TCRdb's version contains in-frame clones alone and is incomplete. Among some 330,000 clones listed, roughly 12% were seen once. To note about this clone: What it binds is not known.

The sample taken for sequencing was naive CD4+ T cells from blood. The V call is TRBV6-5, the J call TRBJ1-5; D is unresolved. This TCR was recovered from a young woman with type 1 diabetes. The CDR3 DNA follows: TGTGCCAGCAGCATGCTCAGTGGCAATCAGCCCCAGCATTTT. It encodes CASSMLSGNQPQHF.